The rows below give T cell receptor beta chains drawn from one sample of a study of OX40 agonist ivuxolimab in advanced cancers. Measured with immunoSEQ multiplex PCR; TCRdb has only the in-frame clones, and not every one. This sample has approximately 31,000 clones, with over 85% found just once. The sequenced sample was CD4+ or CD8+ T cells sorted from blood, obtained in a trial of the OX40 agonist ivuxolimab. The receptors were gathered from an adult with an advanced solid tumor such as melanoma, head and neck, liver or kidney cancer. CDR3s include the opening cysteine and the closing phenylalanine or tryptophan. The order of the fields is clone size, V gene, J gene, D gene, CDR3 DNA, CDR3 protein. A D gene is named only where the DNA matches it firmly. Some rows mark clone size as missing; the rest say once, few, many or name a class of expanded clone.

clone size: .; V gene: TRBV9; J gene: TRBJ2-2; D gene: .; CDR3 DNA: TGTGCCAGCAGCCCTGAGGAGGGGACAAACACCGGGGAGCTGTTTTTT; CDR3 protein: CASSPEEGTNTGELFF
clone size: .; V gene: TRBV6-5; J gene: TRBJ2-2; D gene: TRBD2; CDR3 DNA: TGTGCCAGCAGTTACTCTCAGCGGGGGGCTGTCGGGGAGCTGTTTTTT; CDR3 protein: CASSYSQRGAVGELFF
clone size: .; V gene: TRBV27; J gene: TRBJ2-5; D gene: .; CDR3 DNA: TGTGCCAGCAGTTCCTGGACGGAACAAGAGACCCAGTACTTC; CDR3 protein: CASSSWTEQETQYF
clone size: once; V gene: TRBV16; J gene: TRBJ1-3; D gene: .; CDR3 DNA: TGTGCCAGCAGCCAAATTTGGGACCCGGGGTTTGCCACCATATATTTT; CDR3 protein: CASSQIWDPGFATIYF
clone size: .; V gene: TRBV15; J gene: TRBJ1-4; D gene: TRBD1; CDR3 DNA: TGTGCCACCAGCAGGGACAGGGGGACGGAAAAACTGTTTTTT; CDR3 protein: CATSRDRGTEKLFF
clone size: .; V gene: TRBV7-9; J gene: TRBJ2-1; D gene: .; CDR3 DNA: TGTGCCAGCAGCGCGACCCCTGAGCAGTTCTTC; CDR3 protein: CASSATPEQFF
clone size: .; V gene: TRBV4-1; J gene: TRBJ1-1; D gene: .; CDR3 DNA: TGCGCCAGCAGAGAGAGGGGGGAGGCTGAAGCTTTCTTT; CDR3 protein: CASRERGEAEAFF
clone size: .; V gene: TRBV30; J gene: TRBJ1-2; D gene: .; CDR3 DNA: TGTGCCTGGACACCCGGTGGAGGGTGGTATGGCTACACCTTC; CDR3 protein: CAWTPGGGWYGYTF
clone size: .; V gene: TRBV6-6; J gene: TRBJ2-7; D gene: .; CDR3 DNA: TGTGCCAGCTCTACTGGGGTGGGCGAGCAGTACTTC; CDR3 protein: CASSTGVGEQYF
clone size: many; V gene: TRBV7-9; J gene: TRBJ2-5; D gene: .; CDR3 DNA: TGTGCCAGCAGCTTGGAGGGCCAAGGGCGGGAGACCCAGTACTTC; CDR3 protein: CASSLEGQGRETQYF
clone size: .; V gene: TRBV2; J gene: TRBJ2-4; D gene: TRBD2; CDR3 DNA: TGTGCCAGCAGTGAGACCTCCCCCTGGGAGCGGGGGAACCCCAAAAACATTCAGTACTTC; CDR3 protein: CASSETSPWERGNPKNIQYF
clone size: .; V gene: TRBV5-5; J gene: TRBJ2-7; D gene: TRBD2; CDR3 DNA: TGTGCCAGCAGCTTGGGCGGGAGTAGCTCCTACGAGCAGTACTTC; CDR3 protein: CASSLGGSSSYEQYF
clone size: .; V gene: TRBV28; J gene: TRBJ2-3; D gene: .; CDR3 DNA: TGTGCCAGCAGTGGGCCAGGACCCACAGATACGCAGTATTTT; CDR3 protein: CASSGPGPTDTQYF
clone size: .; V gene: TRBV28; J gene: TRBJ1-4; D gene: .; CDR3 DNA: TGTGCCAGCAGTTCACTCTCACCAACAACTAATGAAAAACTGTTTTTT; CDR3 protein: CASSSLSPTTNEKLFF
clone size: .; V gene: TRBV28; J gene: TRBJ1-3; D gene: TRBD1; CDR3 DNA: TGTGCCAGCAGTTTACAGGGGGCTGCTGGAAACACCATATATTTT; CDR3 protein: CASSLQGAAGNTIYF
clone size: .; V gene: TRBV11-2; J gene: TRBJ2-7; D gene: .; CDR3 DNA: TGTGCCAGCAGCCACGGACTGGCCTACGAGCAGTACTTC; CDR3 protein: CASSHGLAYEQYF
clone size: .; V gene: TRBV5-1; J gene: TRBJ2-7; D gene: .; CDR3 DNA: TGCGCCAGCAGCTTAGACCCCACGACGGAGCAGTACTTC; CDR3 protein: CASSLDPTTEQYF
clone size: .; V gene: TRBV27; J gene: TRBJ2-1; D gene: TRBD2; CDR3 DNA: TGTGCCAGCAGTTTCCAAGCGGGAGATGAGCAGTTCTTC; CDR3 protein: CASSFQAGDEQFF
clone size: .; V gene: TRBV4-1; J gene: TRBJ2-2; D gene: .; CDR3 DNA: TGCGCCAGCAGGTTCGGGGCTGAGAGTCCTGCCGGGGAGCTGTTTTTT; CDR3 protein: CASRFGAESPAGELFF
clone size: few; V gene: TRBV2; J gene: TRBJ1-2; D gene: TRBD1; CDR3 DNA: TGTGCCAGCAGGACAGGGGTTGGGGGCTACACCTTC; CDR3 protein: CASRTGVGGYTF